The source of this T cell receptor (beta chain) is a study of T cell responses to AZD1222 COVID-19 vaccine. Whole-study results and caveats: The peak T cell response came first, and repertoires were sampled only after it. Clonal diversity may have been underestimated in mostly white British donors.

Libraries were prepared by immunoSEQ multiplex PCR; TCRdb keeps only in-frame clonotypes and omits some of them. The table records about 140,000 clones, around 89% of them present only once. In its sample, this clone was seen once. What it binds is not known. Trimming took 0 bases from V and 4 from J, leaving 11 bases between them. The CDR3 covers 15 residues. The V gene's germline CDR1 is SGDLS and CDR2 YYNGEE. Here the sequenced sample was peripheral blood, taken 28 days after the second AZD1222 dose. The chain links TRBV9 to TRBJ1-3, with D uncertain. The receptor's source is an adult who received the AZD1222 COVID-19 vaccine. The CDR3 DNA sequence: TGTGCCAGCAGCGTAGTTGGGGTAGCCGGAAACACCATATATTTT. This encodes CASSVVGVAGNTIYF. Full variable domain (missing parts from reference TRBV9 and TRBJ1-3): DSGVTQTPKHLITATGQRVTLRCSPRSGDLSVYWYQQSLDQGLQFLIQYYNGEERAKGNILERFSAQQFPDLHSELNLSSLELGDSALYFCASSVVGVAGNTIYFGEGSWLTVV.